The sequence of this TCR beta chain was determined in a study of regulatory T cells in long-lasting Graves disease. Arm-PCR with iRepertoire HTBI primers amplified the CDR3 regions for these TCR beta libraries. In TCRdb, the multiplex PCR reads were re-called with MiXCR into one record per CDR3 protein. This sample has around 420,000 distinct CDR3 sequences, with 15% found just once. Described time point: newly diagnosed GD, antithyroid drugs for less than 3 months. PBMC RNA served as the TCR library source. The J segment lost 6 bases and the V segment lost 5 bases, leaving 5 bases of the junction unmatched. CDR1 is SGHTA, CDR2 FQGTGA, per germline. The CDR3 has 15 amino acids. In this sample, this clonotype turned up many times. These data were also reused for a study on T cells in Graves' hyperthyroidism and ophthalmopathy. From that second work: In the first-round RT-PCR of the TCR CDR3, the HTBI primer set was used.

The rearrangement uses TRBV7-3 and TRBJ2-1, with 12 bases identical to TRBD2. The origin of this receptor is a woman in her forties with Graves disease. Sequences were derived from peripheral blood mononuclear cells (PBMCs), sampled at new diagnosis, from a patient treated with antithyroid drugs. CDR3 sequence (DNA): TGTGCCAGCAGCCGGACTAGCGGGAACCTCAATGAGCAGTTCTTC. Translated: CASSRTSGNLNEQFF.